This is a list of T cell receptor beta chains from one sample in a study of human T cells and chemical hapten exposure. TCRdb re-called the RACE reads through MiXCR, storing one row per CDR3 protein. The sample has approximately 34,000 distinct CDR3 sequences; around 6.4% are singletons. This material consisted of whole blood, taken in connection with sensitization to the hapten diphenylcyclopropenone (DPC). The source of these receptors is a woman aged 25-40 years with alopecia areata. Some clones in this sample may be carry-over from other donors' samples. CDR3s include the opening cysteine and the closing phenylalanine or tryptophan. D genes are given only for firm matches. Clone sizes are given selectively: once, few, many, or a class where the clone is expanded.

clone_size,j_call,v_call,d_call,cdr3_nt,cdr3_aa
many,TRBJ1-2,TRBV6-5,TRBD1,TGTGCCAGCAGAGACAGGGGATTGAATGGCTACACCTTC,CASRDRGLNGYTF
.,TRBJ2-5,TRBV28,.,TGTGCCAGCAGTTTATCGGCAGTAGAAGAGACCCAGTACTTC,CASSLSAVEETQYF
many,TRBJ2-7,TRBV4-3,.,TGCGCCAGCAGCCAAGACCGGCTGGGAGAGCAGTACTTC,CASSQDRLGEQYF
few,TRBJ2-3,TRBV27,.,TGTGCCAGCAGTTCCGGACTGAGCACAGATACGCAGTATTTT,CASSSGLSTDTQYF
.,TRBJ2-7,TRBV30,TRBD1,TGTGCCGGAACAGGGGGACTCTCCTACGAGCAGTACTTC,CAGTGGLSYEQYF
many,TRBJ1-6,TRBV28,.,TGTGCCAGCAGCGGGGACCCGAATTCACCCCTCCACTTT,CASSGDPNSPLHF
many,TRBJ2-5,TRBV6-6,.,TGTGCCAGCAGTTTCGGGAGAAGTCAAGAGACCCAGTACTTC,CASSFGRSQETQYF
.,TRBJ2-3,TRBV11-2,.,TGTGCCAGCAGCCCTACCCCCAGTTGGGATACGCAGTATTTT,CASSPTPSWDTQYF
.,TRBJ1-6,TRBV11-2,.,TGTGCCAGCAGCTTAGGACACCATAATTCACCCCTCCACTTT,CASSLGHHNSPLHF
few,TRBJ2-7,TRBV4-2,TRBD2,TGTGCCAGCAGCCAGACCTCGGGACTAGCGGGAGAGCAGTACTTC,CASSQTSGLAGEQYF
.,TRBJ2-5,TRBV7-2,.,TGTGCCAGCAGCTTAGGAGTAGCCCCCGGGCGGACCCAGTACTTC,CASSLGVAPGRTQYF
many,TRBJ2-7,TRBV5-1,TRBD2,TGCGCCAGCAGCTTGAGGACTAGCGGGGGGTACGAGCAGTACTTC,CASSLRTSGGYEQYF
few,TRBJ2-3,TRBV2,.,TGTGCCAGCAAGACGATCAGCACAGATACGCAGTATTTT,CASKTISTDTQYF
many,TRBJ2-7,TRBV9,.,TGTGCCAGCAGCGTAGTAAGGGAGGTCCACGAGCAGTACTTC,CASSVVREVHEQYF
few,TRBJ2-2,TRBV6-6,.,TGTGCCAGCAGTTACTACCCCTTGGCAGCCGGGGAGCTGTTTTTT,CASSYYPLAAGELFF
many,TRBJ2-3,TRBV29-1,TRBD2,TGCAGCGTTGGCGGGGGGATCACAGATACGCAGTATTTT,CSVGGGITDTQYF
few,TRBJ2-4,TRBV21-1,.,TGTGCCAGCAGCAAAGGGGCAGGGGAGGAGCAAAACATTCAGTACTTC,CASSKGAGEEQNIQYF
few,TRBJ2-7,TRBV29-1,.,TGCAGCGTTCGGACGCCCGGGTCCTACGAGCAGTACTTC,CSVRTPGSYEQYF
.,TRBJ2-4,TRBV7-9,TRBD1,TGTGCCAGCAGCTTATTATCGACAGGGGTTACCAAAAACATTCAGTACTTC,CASSLLSTGVTKNIQYF
many,TRBJ1-5,TRBV20-1,.,TGCAGTGCCAAAGACAGGAGCAATCAGCCCCAGCATTTT,CSAKDRSNQPQHF